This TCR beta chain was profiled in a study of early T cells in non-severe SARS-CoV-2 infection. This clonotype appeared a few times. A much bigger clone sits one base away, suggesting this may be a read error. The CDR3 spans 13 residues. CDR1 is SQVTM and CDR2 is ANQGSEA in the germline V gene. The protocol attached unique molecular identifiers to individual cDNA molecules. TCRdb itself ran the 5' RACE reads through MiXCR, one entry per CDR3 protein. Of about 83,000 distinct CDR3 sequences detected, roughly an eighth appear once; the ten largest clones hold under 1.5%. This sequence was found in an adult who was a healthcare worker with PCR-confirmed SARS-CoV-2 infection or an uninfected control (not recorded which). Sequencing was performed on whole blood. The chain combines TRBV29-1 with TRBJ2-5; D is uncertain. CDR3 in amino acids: CSLTSPYQETRYF. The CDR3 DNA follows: TGCAGCCTGACATCCCCGTACCAAGAGACCCGGTACTTC. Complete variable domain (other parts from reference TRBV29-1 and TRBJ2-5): SAVISQKPSRDICQRGTSLTIQCQVDSQVTMMFWYRQQPGQSLTLIATANQGSEATYESGFVIDKFPISRPNLTFSTLTVSNMSPEDSSIYLCSLTSPYQETRYFGPGTRLLVL.